This TCR beta chain was retrieved from a study of T cell responses to AZD1222 COVID-19 vaccine. Study-level results: Spike as a whole was targeted by vaccine-associated CD4 TCRs, dominant at 160-218 and 743-854. Donors in the cohort were predominantly white British and more often female, and clonal diversity was possibly underestimated.

The germline V gene encodes CDR1 LNHDA and CDR2 SQIVND (reference sequence). V lost 2 bases and J lost 3, with 8 bases in between. This CDR3 comprises 14 residues. Data came from immunoSEQ multiplex PCR; TCRdb stores just in-frame clones and leaves some out. The data contain some 130,000 clones, about 87% of them singletons. Notes on this clone: The antigen remains unidentified.

The J gene is TRBJ1-5, the V gene TRBV19; tentatively, D is TRBD1 (6 bases). The source was peripheral blood, collected on day 0 of AZD1222 vaccination. This sequence was found in an adult in good health. CDR3 bases: TGTGCCAGTAGTATACAGGGGAACAATCAGCCCCAGCATTTT. Its translation: CASSIQGNNQPQHF.